Presented here are 3 T cell receptor beta chains from one specimen sequenced in a study of PD-L1 blockade in urothelial cancer. Repertoires were generated with immunoSEQ multiplex PCR, while TCRdb's copy carries only in-frame clones and drops some. Of about 84,000 clones in the sample, roughly 80% were seen once. Specimen: PBMCs, collected around atezolizumab (anti-PD-L1) treatment. The source of these receptors is a man aged 70-80 years with urothelial cancer.

V is TRBV11-2 and J is TRBJ2-5; 9 positions match TRBD1. CDR1 SGHAT and CDR2 FQNNGV come from the germline V gene. V lost 5 bases to trimming and J lost 5 bases; unmatched junction nucleotides: 3. The CDR3 length is 13 residues. The CDR3, as DNA: TGTGCCAGCAGCACAGGGGGCGCGGAGACCCAGTACTTC. Its protein is CASSTGGAETQYF. The whole variable domain, filled in from reference TRBV11-2 and TRBJ2-5, reads EAGVAQSPRYKIIEKRQSVAFWCNPISGHATLYWYQQILGQGPKLLIQFQNNGVVDDSQLPKDRFSAERLKGVDSTLKIQPAKLEDSAVYLCASSTGGAETQYFGPGTRLLVL.

The V gene is TRBV30, the J gene TRBJ1-2; 7 nucleotides line up with TRBD1. Trimming took 5 bases from V and 3 from J; bases not matched to a gene: 3. Germline V lookup: CDR1 GTSNPN, CDR2 SVGIG (reference sequence). The CDR3 sequence is 12 residues long. CDR3 DNA sequence: TGTGCCTGGGAAGACAGGGACTATGGCTACACCTTC. Encoded protein: CAWEDRDYGYTF.

The chain is built from TRBV2 and TRBJ1-5; possible D gene TRBD1, 6 bases. Looked up from germline, CDR1 is SNHLY and CDR2 is FYNNEI. V was shortened by 7 bases and J by 4 bases, with 11 bases between the two germline ends. This CDR3 is built from 13 residues. The CDR3: CASNRDINQPQHF. CDR3 nucleotide sequence: TGTGCCAGCAACCGGGACATAAATCAGCCCCAGCATTTT.